These 28 T cell receptor beta chains came from one sample sequenced in a study of T cell repertoires in cytomegalovirus infection. MiXCR, run by TCRdb on the reads, gives a single entry per CDR3 protein. The sample includes 200,000 to 250,000 distinct CDR3 sequences, approximately 38% of them seen just once. These receptors' targets are unknown. Sequencing used CD8+ T cells from cultured PBMCs, obtained from culture after CMV antigen stimulation. The receptors here all came from a human donor in good health (CMV status not recorded). Some clones in this sample may be carry-over from other donors' samples.

J is TRBJ2-7 and V is TRBV6-8; possible D gene TRBD2, 5 bases. CDR1 and CDR2 from the germline V gene are MNHGY and SAAAGT. Between the trimmed V and J ends, which lost 5 bases and 3 bases, there was a span of 14 bases. The CDR3 runs to 14 residues. The DNA of the CDR3 is TGTGCCAGCAGTCCTTCTAGCTGGGGCTACGAGCAGTACTTC. This gives the protein CASSPSSWGYEQYF.

This clonotype was seen at least ten times. The chain is built from TRBV7-3 and TRBJ1-5; D may be TRBD1 (5 bases). Germline V gene data show CDR1 as SGHTA and CDR2 as FQGTGA. Trimming pared 4 bases from V and 4 bases from J, leaving 8 bases between. The CDR3 is 13 amino acids. CDR3 region: CASSSGMNQPQHF. CDR3 DNA: TGTGCCAGCAGCTCAGGGATGAATCAGCCCCAGCATTTT.

The chain joins TRBV19 to TRBJ2-2, with TRBD1 matching 7 bases. In germline, CDR1 is LNHDA, CDR2 SQIVND (reference sequence). This CDR3 region has 18 residues. The V segment lost 8 bases and the J segment 0 bases; nucleotides outside the gene matches: 15. CDR3 region: CASGTPRKGQPNTGELFF. In DNA form, the CDR3 reads TGTGCCAGTGGGACCCCTCGAAAGGGACAGCCGAACACCGGGGAGCTGTTTTTT. Full variable domain (remainder filled in from reference TRBV19 and TRBJ2-2): DGGITQSPKYLFRKEGQNVTLSCEQNLNHDAMYWYRQDPGQGLRLIYYSQIVNDFQKGDIAEGYSVSREKKESFPLTVTSAQKNPTAFYLCASGTPRKGQPNTGELFFGEGSRLTVL.

In its sample, this clonotype was seen many times. V is TRBV7-6 and J is TRBJ2-1; 7 nucleotides line up with TRBD2. This CDR3 has 14 residues. The V gene end was trimmed by 3 bases and the J gene end by 7 bases; junction bases not matched to a gene: 6. The germline V gene has CDR1 SGHVS and CDR2 FNYEAQ. The CDR3 bases are TGTGCCAGCAGCTTGGGAGGGCCGGGTAATGAGCAGTTCTTC. Translated, it gives CASSLGGPGNEQFF.

The J gene is TRBJ2-3, the V gene TRBV27; unclear D gene. V was shortened by 9 bases and J by 2 bases, with 12 bases between the two germline ends. The germline V gene encodes CDR1 MNHEY and CDR2 SMNVEV (reference sequence). CDR3 length equals 13 residues. The CDR3 DNA sequence: TGTGCCAGTGGGATCTCGTCCACAGATACGCAGTATTTT. This encodes CASGISSTDTQYF.

The chain carries TRBV5-4 and TRBJ1-1; unclear D gene. CDR1 and CDR2 (germline): SGHNT, YYREEE (reference sequence). The CDR3 is made up of 15 amino acids. V gave up 4 bases and J gave up 1 base, with 14 bases separating them. CDR3 bases: TGTGCCAGCAGCCCCTATCGGGCGCGGAACACTGAAGCTTTCTTT. Translated: CASSPYRARNTEAFF. The full variable domain, completed using reference TRBV5-4 and TRBJ1-1, is ETGVTQSPTHLIKTRGQQVTLRCSSQSGHNTVSWYQQALGQGPQFIFQYYREEENGRGNFPPRFSGLQFPNYSSELNVNALELDDSALYLCASSPYRARNTEAFFGQGTRLTVV.

For this clonotype: Just one base apart from a much larger clone, this may be a read error. This sequence joins TRBV5-6 and TRBJ2-5; maybe TRBD1 (6 bases). Trimming removed 0 bases from V and 9 bases from J, with 12 bases in between. This CDR3 is 13 amino acids long. Germline V gives CDR1 SGHDT, CDR2 YYEEEE. CDR3 amino acids: CASSLETGLAQYF. The CDR3 coding sequence is TGTGCCAGCAGCTTGGAAACAGGGTTGGCCCAGTACTTC.

The rearrangement links TRBV10-3 to TRBJ2-2; 8 nucleotides line up with TRBD2. Trimming at V came to 4 bases and at J to 4 bases, leaving 8 bases not matched to a gene. The germline CDR1 and CDR2 sequences are ENHRY and SYGVKD. This CDR3 comprises 16 residues. CDR3 amino acids: CAISVKAGVSTGELFF. The CDR3 nucleotides read TGTGCCATCAGTGTAAAAGCGGGGGTGAGCACCGGGGAGCTGTTTTTT.

The V call is TRBV5-6, the J call TRBJ2-4; no definite D call. The CDR3 has 12 residues. The ends were cut back, 3 bases at V and 11 bases at J, with 12 bases in the middle. Germline CDR1 is SGHDT and CDR2 is YYEEEE. In nucleotides, the CDR3 is TGTGCCAGCAGCTCGGGTTTGGACCTTCAGTACTTC. Translated, it gives CASSSGLDLQYF.

Comment on this clonotype: Sequence at one end of the junction differs from germline and may be a read error. This chain connects TRBV27 to TRBJ2-1; no firm D call. The CDR3 is made up of 13 amino acids. CDR1 and CDR2 (germline): MNHEY, SMNVEV (reference sequence). DNA for the CDR3: TGTGCCAGCAGTTTAGGGGTTTACAATGAGCTGTTCTTC. Amino acid sequence: CASSLGVYNELFF.

This chain joins TRBV25-1 and TRBJ2-7; D possibly corresponds to TRBD2 (5 bases). Germline V gene sequence: CDR1 MGHDK, CDR2 SYGVNS. The germline V and J ends were trimmed by 5 bases and 5 bases, with 13 bases remaining between them. The CDR3 has 13 amino acids. CDR3 loop: CASSHDVGDEQYF. The CDR3, as DNA: TGTGCCAGCAGTCATGATGTCGGGGACGAGCAGTACTTC.

This clonotype was seen only a few times. The chain combines TRBV7-8 with TRBJ2-2; TRBD2 matches 7 bases. Germline lookup yields CDR1 SGHVS and CDR2 FQNEAQ. The CDR3 spans 14 residues. Unmatched junction bases numbered 8, after V lost 8 bases and J lost 5 bases. In nucleotides, the CDR3 is TGTGCCAGCTTCCGGACTAGAATGACCGGGGAGCTGTTTTTT. The encoded protein is CASFRTRMTGELFF.

Only one count was recorded for this clonotype. The chain recombines TRBV15 with TRBJ2-1; D might be TRBD2 (5 bases). The V end was cut by 0 bases, the J end by 5 bases, with 11 bases between. The CDR3 length is 15 residues. Germline CDR1 reads LNHNV; CDR2 reads YYDKDF (reference sequence). The CDR3 protein is CATSRDRGDNNEQFF. The CDR3 nucleotides are TGTGCCACCAGCAGAGATCGGGGTGACAACAATGAGCAGTTCTTC.

This clonotype was seen a single time. This chain joins TRBV2 and TRBJ2-5; D is perhaps TRBD2 (5 bases). The CDR3 has 13 amino acids. Germline assignment: CDR1 SNHLY and CDR2 FYNNEI. V was trimmed by 5 bases and J by 2 bases, leaving 9 bases between them. The CDR3 bases are TGTGCCAGCAGTACGGGGTTACAAGAGACCCAGTACTTC. Amino acid sequence: CASSTGLQETQYF.

The rearrangement links TRBV12-3 or TRBV12-4 to TRBJ2-2; the match to TRBD1 covers 9 bases. V gave up 4 bases and J gave up 2 bases; unmatched junction bases: 17. The CDR3 length is 20 residues. The CDR3 region is CASSSTLAGQGPSNTGELFF. CDR3 DNA sequence: TGTGCCAGCAGTTCCACATTGGCGGGACAGGGCCCTTCCAACACCGGGGAGCTGTTTTTT.

V usage is TRBV6-5 and J usage is TRBJ1-3, with D uncertain. The CDR3 has 14 amino acids. From germline, CDR1 is MNHEY and CDR2 SVGAGI. Trimming took 7 bases from V and 0 from J, leaving 10 bases between them. The CDR3: CASKGPSSGNTIYF. The CDR3 DNA follows: TGTGCCAGCAAAGGACCGAGCTCTGGAAACACCATATATTTT.

The chain combines TRBV7-9 with TRBJ2-7; TRBD2 aligns across 10 bases. V trimming: 5 bases; J trimming: 2 bases; junction bases outside the gene matches: 9. The CDR3 length is 16 residues. Germline CDR1 is SEHNR and CDR2 is FQNEAQ (reference sequence). In nucleotides, the CDR3 is TGTGCCAGCAGCGACCCTCTGAGCGGGAGGGCCTACGAGCAGTACTTC. Translated, it gives CASSDPLSGRAYEQYF.

The chain recombines TRBV7-6 with TRBJ1-1; 9 nucleotides match TRBD1. This CDR3 comprises 16 residues. Germline CDR1 and CDR2: SGHVS and FNYEAQ. J was trimmed by 1 base and V by 2 bases; bases with no gene match: 5. The DNA of the CDR3 is TGTGCCAGCAGCTTACGAAGGGACAGGGCGAACACTGAAGCTTTCTTT. Translating it yields CASSLRRDRANTEAFF.

The chain carries TRBV2 and TRBJ2-2; unclear D gene. Trimming removed 2 bases from V and 4 bases from J, with 14 bases in between. From germline, CDR1 is SNHLY and CDR2 FYNNEI. The CDR3 consists of 16 residues. CDR3 DNA sequence: TGTGCCAGCAGTGAACGAGAGGTGATACTCACCGGGGAGCTGTTTTTT. It is translated as CASSEREVILTGELFF.

The chain recombines TRBV27 with TRBJ2-7; D is ambiguous. Deletions cut 3 bases from V and 1 base from J, with 4 bases between. This CDR3 spans 12 amino acids. Germline V CDR1 and CDR2: MNHEY, SMNVEV (reference sequence). The CDR3 spells CASSFGSYEQYF. In DNA form, the CDR3 reads TGTGCCAGCAGTTTTGGGTCCTACGAGCAGTACTTC.

This clonotype occurred a few times. The chain links TRBV9 to TRBJ2-5; D not certain. Trimming removed 0 bases from V and 2 bases from J, with 8 bases in between. The CDR3 extends over 14 amino acids. Germline V lookup: CDR1 SGDLS, CDR2 YYNGEE. The CDR3 region has the DNA TGTGCCAGCAGCGTAGGACCGAAACAAGAGACCCAGTACTTC. Translated: CASSVGPKQETQYF.

There are a few counts of this clonotype. It is unclear where the CDR3 begins or ends on the DNA, so no DNA is shown, and the CDR3 is as TCRdb lists it. This sequence joins TRBV7-5 and TRBJ2-5; the table's D call of TRBD1 was not tested on the DNA. TRBV7-5 is flagged as a pseudogene. The CDR3 comprises 23 residues, both ends counted. CDR3 protein: CISVPEACQSRQGEKGYQETQYF.

The gene calls are TRBV27 and TRBJ1-5; possible D gene TRBD1, 5 bases. V lost 4 bases, J lost 3 bases, and 13 bases lay in between. CDR1 is MNHEY, CDR2 SMNVEV, per germline (reference sequence). The CDR3 length is 15 residues. The DNA of the CDR3 is TGTGCCAGCAGTTCAGGGACGGAGAACAATCAGCCCCAGCATTTT. Protein: CASSSGTENNQPQHF.

The chain joins TRBV28 to TRBJ1-6; D is unclear. Germline-derived CDR1 and CDR2 are MDHEN and SYDVKM. The CDR3 loop spans 15 amino acids. Trimming shortened V by 2 bases and J by 9 bases, and 14 bases separated the two germline ends. The CDR3 loop is CASSLESPPLSPLHF. CDR3 DNA: TGTGCCAGCAGTTTAGAGTCCCCACCCCTTTCACCCCTCCACTTT.

This clonotype was detected only a few times. The chain carries TRBV12-3 or TRBV12-4 and TRBJ1-1; D not resolved. CDR3 length equals 12 residues. Between the trimmed V and J ends, which lost 3 bases and 9 bases, there was a span of 11 bases. CDR3 in amino acids: CASSFEGPKAFF. In nucleotides, the CDR3 is TGTGCCAGCAGTTTCGAGGGCCCAAAAGCTTTCTTT.

The genes are TRBV6-6 and TRBJ2-1; 12 bases agree with TRBD2. The V and J ends lost 5 bases and 7 bases, in that order; junction bases with no gene match: 6. Germline V gives CDR1 MNHNY, CDR2 SVGAGI (reference sequence). The CDR3 has 15 residues. The CDR3 protein is CASSLLAGGSNEQFF. For the CDR3, the DNA is TGTGCCAGCAGTCTACTAGCGGGAGGAAGTAATGAGCAGTTCTTC.

The CDR3 loop is CATSSVTGDYEQYF. CDR3 nucleotides: TGTGCCACCAGCAGCGTGACAGGGGACTACGAGCAGTACTTC. The chain combines TRBV15 with TRBJ2-7; 8 bases match TRBD1. The germline CDR1 and CDR2 sequences are LNHNV and YYDKDF (reference sequence). V lost 3 bases and J lost 3; bases outside the gene matches: 4. CDR3 length: 14 residues.

The chain couples TRBV7-9 to TRBJ1-1; D possibly corresponds to TRBD1 (6 bases). CDR1 is SEHNR and CDR2 is FQNEAQ in the germline V gene (reference sequence). The CDR3 totals 14 residues. The germline V and J ends were trimmed by 3 bases and 3 bases, with 11 bases remaining between them. Here the CDR3 reads CASSFPRGYTEAFF. As DNA, the CDR3 is TGTGCCAGCAGCTTCCCGAGGGGGTACACTGAAGCTTTCTTT. The variable domain in full, completed from reference TRBV7-9 and TRBJ1-1, reads DTGVSQNPRHKITKRGQNVTFRCDPISEHNRLYWYRQTLGQGPEFLTYFQNEAQLEKSRLLSDRFSAERPKGSFSTLEIQRTEQGDSAMYLCASSFPRGYTEAFFGQGTRLTVV.